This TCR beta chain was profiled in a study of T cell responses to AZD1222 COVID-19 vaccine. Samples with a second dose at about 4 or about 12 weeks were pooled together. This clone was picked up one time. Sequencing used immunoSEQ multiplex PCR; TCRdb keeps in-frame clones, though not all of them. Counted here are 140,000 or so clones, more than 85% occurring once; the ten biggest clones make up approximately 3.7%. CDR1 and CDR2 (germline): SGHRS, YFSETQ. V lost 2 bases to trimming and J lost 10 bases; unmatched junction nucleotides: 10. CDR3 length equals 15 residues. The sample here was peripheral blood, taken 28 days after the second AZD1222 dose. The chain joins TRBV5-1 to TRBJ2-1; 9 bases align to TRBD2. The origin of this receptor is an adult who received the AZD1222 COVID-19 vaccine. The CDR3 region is CASSFFSGGPYEQFF. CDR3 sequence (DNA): TGCGCCAGCAGCTTTTTTAGCGGGGGTCCTTACGAGCAGTTCTTC.